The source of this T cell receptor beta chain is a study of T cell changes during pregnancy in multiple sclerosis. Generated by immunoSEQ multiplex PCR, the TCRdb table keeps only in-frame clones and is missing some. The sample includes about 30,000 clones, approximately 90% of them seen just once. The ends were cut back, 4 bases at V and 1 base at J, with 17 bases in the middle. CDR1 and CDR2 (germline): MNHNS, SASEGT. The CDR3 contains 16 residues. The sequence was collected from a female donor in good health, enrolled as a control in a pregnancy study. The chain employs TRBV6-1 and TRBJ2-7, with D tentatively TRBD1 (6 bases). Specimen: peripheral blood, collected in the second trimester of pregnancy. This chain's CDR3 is CASSATTGPLSYEQYF. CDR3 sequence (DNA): TGTGCCAGCAGTGCCACGACAGGTCCCCTTTCCTACGAGCAGTACTTC.